This T cell receptor (beta chain) derives from a study of Graves' ophthalmopathy and Graves' hyperthyroidism. The CDR3 contains 13 residues. Between the trimmed V and J ends, which lost 0 bases and 3 bases, there was a span of 6 bases. Germline loops: CDR1 LNHNV, CDR2 YYDKDF (reference sequence). The TCR beta CDR3 regions underwent amplification from RNA transcripts. The library came from an HTBI-primed first-round RT-PCR and a second-round multiplex PCR. TCRdb re-called the multiplex PCR reads with MiXCR, one entry per CDR3 protein. The table records about half a million distinct CDR3 sequences, roughly 14% of them present only once.

The V call is TRBV15, the J call TRBJ2-7; D is ambiguous. This TCR derives from a woman aged 25 to 39 with Graves' ophthalmopathy. Sequencing was performed on blood. CDR3 in amino acids: CATSRDPLYEQYF. CDR3 sequence (DNA): TGTGCCACCAGCAGAGATCCCCTCTACGAGCAGTACTTC.